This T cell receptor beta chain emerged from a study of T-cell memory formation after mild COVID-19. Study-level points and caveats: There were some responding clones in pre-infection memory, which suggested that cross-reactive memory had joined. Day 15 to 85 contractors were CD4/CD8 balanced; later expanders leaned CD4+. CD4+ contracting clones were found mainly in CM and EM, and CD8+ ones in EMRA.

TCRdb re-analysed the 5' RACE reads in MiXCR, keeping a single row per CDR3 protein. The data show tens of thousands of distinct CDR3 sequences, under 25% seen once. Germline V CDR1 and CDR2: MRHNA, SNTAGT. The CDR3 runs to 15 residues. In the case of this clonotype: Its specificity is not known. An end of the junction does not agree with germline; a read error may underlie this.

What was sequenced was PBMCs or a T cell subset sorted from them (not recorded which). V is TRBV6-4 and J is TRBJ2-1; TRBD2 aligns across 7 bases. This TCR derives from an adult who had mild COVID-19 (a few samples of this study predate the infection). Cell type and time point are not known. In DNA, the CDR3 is TGTGTCAGCAGTGATAGGTCTAGCGGAAGCAATGAGCAGTTCTTC. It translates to CVSSDRSSGSNEQFF.